The clone carrying this TCR beta chain showed up just a few times. The sample comes from a study of blood T cell repertoires in COVID-19. Study context: The cDNA or gDNA used as material had been derived from T cells, B-cell-depleted T cells, or PBMCs.

Generated by immunoSEQ multiplex PCR, the TCRdb table keeps only in-frame clones and is missing some. The data hold fewer than 120,000 clones, with 76% observed a single time. Germline assignment: CDR1 KGHSH and CDR2 LQKENI. The CDR3 has 15 residues. Trimming removed 1 base at V and 1 base at J, with 10 bases between. This clonotype originated in a woman older than 75 with acute or convalescent COVID-19. Material for sequencing was peripheral blood. The V and J genes are TRBV18 and TRBJ1-1, with D possibly TRBD1 on 5 matching bases. In DNA, the CDR3 is TGTGCCAGCTCACCACGAACAGGTCCGAACACTGAAGCTTTCTTT. Protein product: CASSPRTGPNTEAFF. The whole variable domain, filled in from reference TRBV18 and TRBJ1-1, reads NAGVMQNPRHLVRRRGQEARLRCSPMKGHSHVYWYRQLPEEGLKFMVYLQKENIIDESGMPKERFSAEFPKEGPSILRIQQVVRGDSAAYFCASSPRTGPNTEAFFGQGTRLTVV.